The 26 T cell receptor beta chains listed next were all sequenced from one sample in a study of blood T cells in healthy people across ages (dated by TCRdb to the mid-2010s). Library generation was performed with 5' RACE. Data came from an Illumina HiSeq 2500. A second PCR of roughly 7 to 11 cycles was performed with a sample-barcoded 5' primer and a J-beta primer mix. TCRdb's own reprocessing of the public reads used fastp at Q25 and MiXCR and kept productive beta chains. Each entry is one CDR3 protein sequence, shown with its most common DNA and genes. The sample data list roughly 410,000 distinct CDR3 sequences, and approximately 47% of these were observed just once. In total, the top ten clones hold about 54% of the sample. The sequenced material came from blood. All receptors come from a man aged 60-69 years in good health.

The chain employs TRBV2 and TRBJ2-6; a weak D match, TRBD1 (6 bases). The germline CDR1 and CDR2 sequences are SNHLY and FYNNEI. V was pared by 6 bases and J by 0 bases, with 15 bases between. This CDR3 has 17 amino acids. The CDR3 nucleotides read TGTGCCAGCAGCCTCCGGACAGTCGCCTCTGGGGCCAACGTCCTGACTTTC. Its translation is CASSLRTVASGANVLTF.

The chain combines TRBV6-5 with TRBJ1-5, with TRBD1 identical over 8 bases. Germline V gene lookup returns CDR1 MNHEY and CDR2 SVGAGI. The V gene end was trimmed by 6 bases and the J gene end by 5 bases; junction bases not matched to a gene: 6. This CDR3 spans 14 amino acids. CDR3 bases: TGTGCCAGCAGCCGGACAGGGCGGGATCAGCCCCAGCATTTT. Residues: CASSRTGRDQPQHF.

This chain joins TRBV7-9 and TRBJ2-5; TRBD2 is a possible D gene (6 bases). V gave up 0 bases and J gave up 5 bases, with 16 bases separating them. Germline V CDR1 and CDR2: SEHNR, FQNEAQ (reference sequence). The CDR3 runs 16 residues. The CDR3 here is CASSLALRRGGETQYF. CDR3 DNA: TGTGCCAGCAGCTTAGCCCTAAGGCGGGGAGGCGAGACCCAGTACTTC.

This sequence joins TRBV6-5 and TRBJ2-1; 8 nucleotides match TRBD1. The CDR3 is 14 residues long. V lost 6 bases, J lost 4 bases, and 5 bases stayed unmatched. Germline CDR1 is MNHEY and CDR2 is SVGAGI. In DNA form, the CDR3 reads TGTGCCAGCAGGACGGGACAGGCTTACAATGAGCAGTTCTTC. Translation: CASRTGQAYNEQFF.

The sample holds many counts of this clonotype. The chain employs TRBV7-9 and TRBJ1-2; possible D gene TRBD1, 6 bases. V lost 5 bases to trimming and J lost 2 bases, with 9 bases between them. This CDR3 comprises 13 residues. From germline, CDR1 is SEHNR and CDR2 FQNEAQ (reference sequence). For the CDR3, the DNA is TGTGCCAGCAGCCGGGGACAAAACTATGGCTACACCTTC. This sequence encodes CASSRGQNYGYTF.

The chain has TRBV4-2 and TRBJ2-4, with D uncertain. The ends were cut back, 0 bases at V and 4 bases at J, with 7 bases in the middle. CDR1 and CDR2 (germline): LGHNA, YNFKEQ. CDR3 length: 14 amino acids. In DNA form, the CDR3 reads TGTGCCAGCAGCCAAGATAAAGTTAAAAACATTCAGTACTTC. It codes for CASSQDKVKNIQYF.

The gene calls are TRBV21-1 and TRBJ2-7. TRBV21-1 is given as a pseudogene. The CDR3 covers 15 residues. The CDR3 nucleotides read TGTGCCAGCAGCAAAGACGACCGCGCTTCCTACGAGCAGTACTTC. This sequence encodes CASSKDDRASYEQYF.

This rearrangement joins TRBV3-1 to TRBJ2-7; TRBD1 agrees at 9 bases. J lost 3 bases, V lost 6 bases, and 6 bases had no gene match. Looked up from germline, CDR1 is LGHDT and CDR2 is YNNKEL (reference sequence). This CDR3 is 14 amino acids long. The CDR3 region has the DNA TGTGCCAGCAGGAACGGACAGGGGCGCTACGAGCAGTACTTC. Amino acid sequence: CASRNGQGRYEQYF.

The table lists this clonotype with a few counts. J is TRBJ1-2 and V is TRBV6-2 or TRBV6-3; perhaps TRBD1 as D (5 bases). The V end lost 7 bases, the J end lost 4 bases, and 19 bases lay between the germline ends. The CDR3 covers 15 residues. Germline V gives CDR1 MNHEY, CDR2 SVGEGT. CDR3 residues: CASKVTGRTVYGYTF. Here the CDR3 DNA reads TGTGCCAGCAAAGTAACAGGACGCACCGTCTATGGCTACACCTTC.

The V call is TRBV27, the J call TRBJ2-2; the match to TRBD1 covers 10 bases. Germline V gene lookup returns CDR1 MNHEY and CDR2 SMNVEV (reference sequence). The trim removed 11 bases at V and 5 bases at J, leaving 11 bases unmatched. This CDR3 contains 15 residues. The CDR3 here is CALARQGAKTGELFF. The CDR3 region has the DNA TGTGCCCTTGCACGACAGGGGGCTAAGACCGGGGAGCTGTTTTTT.

The CDR3 DNA sequence: TGTGCCACCAGTGACCTAGGGCCGGGCGGAACAGATACGCAGTATTTT. Its protein is CATSDLGPGGTDTQYF. V is TRBV24-1 and J is TRBJ2-3; D ambiguous. CDR1 and CDR2 (germline): KGHDR, SFDVKD. The V end was cut by 4 bases, the J end by 3 bases, with 16 bases between. This CDR3 is built from 16 residues.

There are a few counts of this clonotype. The CDR3 protein is CASSPDRPGVTYEQYF. The CDR3 nucleotides read TGTGCCAGCAGCCCAGACAGGCCGGGCGTCACCTACGAGCAGTACTTC. The V call is TRBV6-6, the J call TRBJ2-7, with D possibly being TRBD1 (6 bases). With 6 bases removed from V and 2 bases from J, the gap between germline ends came to 20 bases. The CDR3 extends over 16 amino acids. CDR1 is MNHNY, CDR2 SVGAGI, per germline (reference sequence).

The chain joins TRBV5-5 to TRBJ2-1, with D perhaps being TRBD1 or TRBD2 (6 bases each). Germline V CDR1 and CDR2: SGHKS, YYEKEE (reference sequence). The V end was cut by 0 bases, the J end by 2 bases, with 12 bases between. The CDR3 has 16 amino acids. CDR3 sequence: CASSLDVGGPYNEQFF. CDR3 bases: TGTGCCAGCAGCTTGGATGTCGGGGGCCCCTACAATGAGCAGTTCTTC. Using reference TRBV5-5 and TRBJ2-1 for the parts outside the CDR3, the full variable domain is DAGVTQSPTHLIKTRGQQVTLRCSPISGHKSVSWYQQVLGQGPQFIFQYYEKEERGRGNFPDRFSARQFPNYSSELNVNALLLGDSALYLCASSLDVGGPYNEQFFGPGTRLTVL.

This chain connects TRBV5-1 to TRBJ2-5, with a possible D match to TRBD1 (5 bases). The J call is uncertain, as TRBJ2-1 better fits the DNA end. This CDR3 is 16 amino acids long. Germline CDR1 and CDR2: SGHRS and YFSETQ. In nucleotides, the CDR3 is TGCGCCAGCAGCTTGAGTCCCCTGACAGCCGAAGAGACCCAGTTCTTC. Amino acid sequence: CASSLSPLTAEETQFF.

The rearrangement links TRBV30 to TRBJ2-7; 8 nucleotides agree with TRBD1. J lost 7 bases, V lost 4 bases, and 6 bases had no gene match. Germline values: CDR1 GTSNPN, CDR2 SVGIG (reference sequence). The CDR3 totals 12 residues. This CDR3 reads CAWTGGYNEQYF. The CDR3 DNA reads TGTGCCTGGACAGGGGGCTACAATGAGCAGTACTTC.

This rearrangement joins TRBV20-1 to TRBJ1-5; a weak D match, TRBD1 (6 bases). CDR1 and CDR2 from the germline V gene are DFQATT and SNEGSKA (reference sequence). V shed 4 bases and J shed 4 bases, with 17 bases lying between them. The CDR3 length is 15 residues. The CDR3 reads CSAIEGIQGNQPQHF. DNA of the CDR3: TGCAGTGCTATAGAAGGTATTCAGGGGAATCAGCCCCAGCATTTT.

This clonotype appeared a few times. This rearrangement joins TRBV10-3 to TRBJ2-4; D possibly matches TRBD1 or TRBD2 (5 bases each). V was trimmed by 3 bases and J by 0 bases, leaving 12 bases between them. The V gene's germline CDR1 is ENHRY and CDR2 SYGVKD. The CDR3 is 16 amino acids. For the CDR3, the DNA is TGTGCCATCAGTGACGAGGGGAAACTAGCCAAAAACATTCAGTACTTC. It translates to CAISDEGKLAKNIQYF.

The chain combines TRBV16 with TRBJ2-5; tentatively, D is TRBD1 (6 bases). Trimming cost V 5 bases and J 11 bases, with 15 bases left between them. The V gene's germline CDR1 is KGHSY and CDR2 FQNENV. The CDR3 extends over 12 amino acids. For the CDR3, the DNA is TGTGCCAGCAGCAAAAGCAGGGGCGGGCAGTACTTC. It specifies CASSKSRGGQYF.

The J gene is TRBJ2-3, the V gene TRBV20-1, with 14 bases lining up with TRBD2. The junction had 6 bases not matched to a gene; V was cut back by 3 bases and J by 4 bases. The germline gives CDR1 DFQATT, CDR2 SNEGSKA (reference sequence). The CDR3 spans 16 residues. The CDR3 sequence is CSASRGLAGVADTQYF. CDR3 DNA sequence: TGCAGTGCTAGCCGGGGACTAGCGGGAGTTGCAGATACGCAGTATTTT.

Many counts were recorded for this clonotype. This chain connects TRBV7-2 to TRBJ2-6; D gene ambiguous. Trimming took off 5 bases at V and 4 bases at J, with 9 bases between the two ends. CDR1 and CDR2 from the germline V gene are SGHTA and FQGNSA. This CDR3 is built from 14 residues. This CDR3 is CASSLVMGANVLTF. CDR3 sequence (DNA): TGTGCCAGCAGCCTCGTCATGGGGGCCAACGTCCTGACTTTC.

This chain joins TRBV12-3 or TRBV12-4 and TRBJ2-6; perhaps TRBD2 as D (6 bases). This CDR3 spans 13 amino acids. The CDR3 DNA sequence: TGTGCTGTGGGGGGTGGTGGGGCCAACGTCCTGACTTTC. Translation: CAVGGGGANVLTF.

V and J are TRBV7-2 and TRBJ1-1, with D maybe TRBD1 (5 bases). Germline V lookup: CDR1 SGHTA, CDR2 FQGNSA. The CDR3 spans 14 residues. The V end lost 8 bases, the J end lost 1 base, and 14 bases lay between the germline ends. CDR3 nucleotide sequence: TGTGCCAGCTTAAGGGGACGGGGGAACACTGAAGCTTTCTTT. Protein sequence: CASLRGRGNTEAFF.

The J gene is TRBJ1-4, the V gene TRBV7-2; the match to TRBD1 covers 8 bases. The CDR3 has 17 amino acids. Trimming cost V 5 bases and J 2 bases; bases outside gene matches: 10. Germline loops: CDR1 SGHTA, CDR2 FQGNSA. This chain's CDR3 is CASSVSSTGGTNEKLFF. The CDR3 DNA follows: TGTGCCAGCAGCGTCAGTAGTACAGGGGGGACTAATGAAAAACTGTTTTTT.

The genes are TRBV27 and TRBJ2-1; D unclear. Deletions cut 1 base from V and 0 bases from J, with 13 bases between. The CDR3 runs to 17 residues. Per germline, CDR1 MNHEY and CDR2 SMNVEV (reference sequence). The CDR3 here is CASSLWAGTSSYNEQFF. CDR3 coding DNA: TGTGCCAGCAGTTTATGGGCCGGTACGAGCTCCTACAATGAGCAGTTCTTC.

V is TRBV21-1 and J is TRBJ2-4; the DNA was not used to check the table's D call, TRBD1. The DNA matches TRBJ2-7 better at its end, which makes the J call doubtful. TRBV21-1 is a recognized pseudogene. The CDR3 has 14 residues. CDR3 protein: CASTPGQGAREQYF. The CDR3 DNA follows: TGTGCCAGCACCCCTGGGCAGGGTGCCCGCGAGCAGTACTTC.

Points on this clonotype: A read error may produce the germline difference seen at one junction end. V and J are TRBV12-3 or TRBV12-4 and TRBJ2-5; D is possibly TRBD1 or TRBD2 (6 bases each). The assigned J gene may be wrong: the sequence end matches TRBJ2-7 better. The CDR3 runs to 15 residues. CDR3 loop: CASSPGAQLSCEQYF. CDR3 DNA: TGTGCCAGCAGCCCGGGGGCCCAACTATCCTGCGAGCAGTACTTC.